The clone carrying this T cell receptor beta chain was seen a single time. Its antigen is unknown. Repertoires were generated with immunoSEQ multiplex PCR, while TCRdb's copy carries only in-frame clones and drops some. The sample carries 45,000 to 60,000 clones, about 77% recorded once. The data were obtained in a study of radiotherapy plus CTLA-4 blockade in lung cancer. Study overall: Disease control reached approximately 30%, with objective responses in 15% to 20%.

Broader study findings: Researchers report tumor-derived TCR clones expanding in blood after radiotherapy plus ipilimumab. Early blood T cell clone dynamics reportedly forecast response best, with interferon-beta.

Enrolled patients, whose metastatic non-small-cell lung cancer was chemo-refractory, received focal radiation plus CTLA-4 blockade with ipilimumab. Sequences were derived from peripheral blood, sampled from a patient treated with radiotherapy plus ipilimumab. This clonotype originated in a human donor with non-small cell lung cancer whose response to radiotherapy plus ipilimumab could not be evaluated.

As DNA, the CDR3 is TGTGCCAGCAGCCAAGGTGGCGGGGGCCTCGGGGAGCTGTTTTTT. It specifies CASSQGGGGLGELFF. The chain carries TRBV7-2 and TRBJ2-2, with a tentative D call TRBD2 (7 bases). CDR3 size: 15 residues. Germline CDR1 is SGHTA and CDR2 is FQGNSA. Trimming took off 5 bases at V and 7 bases at J, with 17 bases between the two ends.